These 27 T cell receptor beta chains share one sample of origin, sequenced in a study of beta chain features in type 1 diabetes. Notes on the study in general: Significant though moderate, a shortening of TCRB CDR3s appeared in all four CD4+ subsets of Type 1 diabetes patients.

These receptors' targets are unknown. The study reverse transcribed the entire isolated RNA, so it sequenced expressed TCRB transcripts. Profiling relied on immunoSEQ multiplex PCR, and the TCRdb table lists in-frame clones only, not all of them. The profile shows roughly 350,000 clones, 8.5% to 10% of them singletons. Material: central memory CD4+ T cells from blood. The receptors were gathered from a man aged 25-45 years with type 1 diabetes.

DNA of the CDR3: TGTGCCAGCAGCCCCGGACTCGATGAAAAACTGTTTTTT. Translation: CASSPGLDEKLFF. V and J are TRBV7-3 and TRBJ1-4; D is undetermined. The CDR3 consists of 13 residues. Trimming left V 5 bases short and J 6 bases short, with 10 bases between. Germline V CDR1 and CDR2: SGHTA, FQGTGA.

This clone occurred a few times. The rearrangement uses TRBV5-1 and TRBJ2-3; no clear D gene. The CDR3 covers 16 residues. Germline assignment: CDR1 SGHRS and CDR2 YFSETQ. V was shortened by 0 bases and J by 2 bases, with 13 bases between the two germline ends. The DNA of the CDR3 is TGCGCCAGCAGCTTGGGACAAGGCTCCTTCACAGATACGCAGTATTTT. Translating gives CASSLGQGSFTDTQYF. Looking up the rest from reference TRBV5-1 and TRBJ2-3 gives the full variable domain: KAGVTQTPRYLIKTRGQQVTLSCSPISGHRSVSWYQQTPGQGLQFLFEYFSETQRNKGNFPGRFSGRQFSNSRSEMNVSTLELGDSALYLCASSLGQGSFTDTQYFGPGTRLTVL.

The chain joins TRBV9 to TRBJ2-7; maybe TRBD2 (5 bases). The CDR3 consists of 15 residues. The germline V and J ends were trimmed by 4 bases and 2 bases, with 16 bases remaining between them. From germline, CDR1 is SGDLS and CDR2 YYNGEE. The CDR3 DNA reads TGTGCCAGCAGCTTCGGACTCGAAAGCCCCTACGAGCAGTACTTC. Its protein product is CASSFGLESPYEQYF.

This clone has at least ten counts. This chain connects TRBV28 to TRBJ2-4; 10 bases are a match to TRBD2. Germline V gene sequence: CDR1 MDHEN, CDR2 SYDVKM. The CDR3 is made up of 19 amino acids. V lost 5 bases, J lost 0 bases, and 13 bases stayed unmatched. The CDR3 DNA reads TGTGCCAGCAGTCCCCCCCTAGCGGGAGAGAGGCTAGCCAAAAACATTCAGTACTTC. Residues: CASSPPLAGERLAKNIQYF.

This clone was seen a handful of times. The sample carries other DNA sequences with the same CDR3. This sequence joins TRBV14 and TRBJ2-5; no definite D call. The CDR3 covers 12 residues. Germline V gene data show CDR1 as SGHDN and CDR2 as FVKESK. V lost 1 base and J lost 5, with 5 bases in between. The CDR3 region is CASSQVGETQYF. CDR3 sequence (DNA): TGTGCCAGCAGCCAAGTAGGCGAGACCCAGTACTTC.

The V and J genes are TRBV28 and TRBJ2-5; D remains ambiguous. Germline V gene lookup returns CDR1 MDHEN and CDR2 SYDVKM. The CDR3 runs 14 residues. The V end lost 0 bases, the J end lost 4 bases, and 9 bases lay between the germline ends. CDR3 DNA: TGTGCCAGCAGTTTATGGAGCAGCACAGAGACCCAGTACTTC. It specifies CASSLWSSTETQYF.

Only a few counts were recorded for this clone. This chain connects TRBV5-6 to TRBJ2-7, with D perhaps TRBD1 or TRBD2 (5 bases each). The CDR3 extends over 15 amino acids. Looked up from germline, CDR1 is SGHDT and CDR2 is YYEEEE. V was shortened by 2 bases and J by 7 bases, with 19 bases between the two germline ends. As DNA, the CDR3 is TGTGCCAGCAGCTTCCGGGACCCCGCCAAGCCTGAGCAGTACTTC. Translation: CASSFRDPAKPEQYF.

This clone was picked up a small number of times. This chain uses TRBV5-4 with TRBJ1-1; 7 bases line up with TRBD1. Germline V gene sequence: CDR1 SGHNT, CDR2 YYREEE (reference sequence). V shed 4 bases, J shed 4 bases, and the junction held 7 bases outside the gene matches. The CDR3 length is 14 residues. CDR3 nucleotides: TGTGCCAGCAGCCGTTGGGACAGCCGCACTGAAGCTTTCTTT. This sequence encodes CASSRWDSRTEAFF.

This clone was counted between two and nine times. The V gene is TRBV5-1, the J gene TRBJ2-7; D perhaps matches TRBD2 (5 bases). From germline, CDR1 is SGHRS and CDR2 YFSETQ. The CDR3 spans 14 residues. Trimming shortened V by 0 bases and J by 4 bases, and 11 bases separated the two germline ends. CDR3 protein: CASSLGAGPYEQYF. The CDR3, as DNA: TGCGCCAGCAGCTTGGGCGCGGGCCCTTACGAGCAGTACTTC.

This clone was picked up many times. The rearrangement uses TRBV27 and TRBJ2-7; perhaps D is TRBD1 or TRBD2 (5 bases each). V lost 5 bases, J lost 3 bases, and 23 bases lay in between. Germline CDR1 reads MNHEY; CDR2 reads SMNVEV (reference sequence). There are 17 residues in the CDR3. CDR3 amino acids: CASSTSRGRLTFYEQYF. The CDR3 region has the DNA TGTGCCAGCAGTACAAGCCGGGGCAGGCTAACCTTCTACGAGCAGTACTTC.

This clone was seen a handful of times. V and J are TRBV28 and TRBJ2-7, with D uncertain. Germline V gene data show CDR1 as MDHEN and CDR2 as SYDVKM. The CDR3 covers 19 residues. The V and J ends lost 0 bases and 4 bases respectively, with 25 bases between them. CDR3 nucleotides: TGTGCCAGCAGTTTATGGATTTGGGCAAACGGAACTATTCGTTACGAGCAGTACTTC. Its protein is CASSLWIWANGTIRYEQYF.

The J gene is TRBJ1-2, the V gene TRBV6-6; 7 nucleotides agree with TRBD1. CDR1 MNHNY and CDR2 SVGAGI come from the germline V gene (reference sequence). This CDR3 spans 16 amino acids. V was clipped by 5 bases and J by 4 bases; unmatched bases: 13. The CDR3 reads CASSPPEFDRAYGYTF. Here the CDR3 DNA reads TGTGCCAGCAGTCCGCCCGAATTTGACAGGGCCTATGGCTACACCTTC.

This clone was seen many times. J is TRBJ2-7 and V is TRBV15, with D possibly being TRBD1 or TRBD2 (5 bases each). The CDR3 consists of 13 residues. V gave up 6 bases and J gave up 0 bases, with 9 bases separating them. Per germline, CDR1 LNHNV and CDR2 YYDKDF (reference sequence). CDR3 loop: CATRGTNSYEQYF. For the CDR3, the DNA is TGTGCCACCAGGGGGACGAACTCCTACGAGCAGTACTTC.

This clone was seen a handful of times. In DNA form, the CDR3 reads TGCAGCGCCAGACAAGGGGGCCGGAATCAGCCCCAGCATTTT. Translation gives CSARQGGRNQPQHF. The chain couples TRBV29-1 to TRBJ1-5, with 7 bases aligning to TRBD1. The trim removed 7 bases at V and 4 bases at J, leaving 10 bases unmatched. CDR3 size: 14 residues. Germline CDR1 SQVTM, CDR2 ANQGSEA.

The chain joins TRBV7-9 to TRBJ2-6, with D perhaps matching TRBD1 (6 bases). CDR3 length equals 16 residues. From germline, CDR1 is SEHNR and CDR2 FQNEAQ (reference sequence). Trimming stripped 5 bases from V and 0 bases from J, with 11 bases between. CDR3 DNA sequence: TGTGCCAGCAGCGCGGACAGAAGCTCTGGGGCCAACGTCCTGACTTTC. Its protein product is CASSADRSSGANVLTF.

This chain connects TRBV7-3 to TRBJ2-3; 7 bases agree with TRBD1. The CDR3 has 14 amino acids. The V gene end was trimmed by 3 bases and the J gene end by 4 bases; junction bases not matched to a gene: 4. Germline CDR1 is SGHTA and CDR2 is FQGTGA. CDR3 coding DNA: TGTGCCAGCAGCTTGAGACAGGGTGCAGATACGCAGTATTTT. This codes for CASSLRQGADTQYF.

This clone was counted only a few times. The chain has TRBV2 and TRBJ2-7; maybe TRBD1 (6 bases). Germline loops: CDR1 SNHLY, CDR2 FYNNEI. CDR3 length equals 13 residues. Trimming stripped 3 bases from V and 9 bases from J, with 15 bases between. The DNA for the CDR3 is TGTGCCAGCAGTGACACGGAGGCAGGGGTGCAGTACTTC. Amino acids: CASSDTEAGVQYF.

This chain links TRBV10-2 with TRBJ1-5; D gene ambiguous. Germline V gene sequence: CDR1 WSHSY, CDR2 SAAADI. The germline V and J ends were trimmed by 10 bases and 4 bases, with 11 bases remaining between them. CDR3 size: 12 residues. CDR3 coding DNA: TGCGCCACCGACCCCGGTAATCAGCCCCAGCATTTT. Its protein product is CATDPGNQPQHF.

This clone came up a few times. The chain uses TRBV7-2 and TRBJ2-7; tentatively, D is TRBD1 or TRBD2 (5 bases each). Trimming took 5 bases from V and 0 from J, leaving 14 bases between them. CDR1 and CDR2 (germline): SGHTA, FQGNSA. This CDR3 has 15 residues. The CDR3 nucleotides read TGTGCCAGCAGCCCACCGGGGCGGTACTCCTACGAGCAGTACTTC. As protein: CASSPPGRYSYEQYF. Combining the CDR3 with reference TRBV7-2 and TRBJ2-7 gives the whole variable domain GAGVSQSPSNKVTEKGKDVELRCDPISGHTALYWYRQSLGQGLEFLIYFQGNSAPDKSGLPSDRFSAERTGGSVSTLTIQRTQQEDSAVYLCASSPPGRYSYEQYFGPGTRLTVT.

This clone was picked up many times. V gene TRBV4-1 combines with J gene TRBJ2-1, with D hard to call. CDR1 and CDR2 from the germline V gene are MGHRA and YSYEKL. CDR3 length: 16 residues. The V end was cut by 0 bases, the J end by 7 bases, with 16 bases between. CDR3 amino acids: CASSQDRGWGGNEQFF. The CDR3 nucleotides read TGCGCCAGCAGCCAAGATCGCGGATGGGGTGGGAATGAGCAGTTCTTC.

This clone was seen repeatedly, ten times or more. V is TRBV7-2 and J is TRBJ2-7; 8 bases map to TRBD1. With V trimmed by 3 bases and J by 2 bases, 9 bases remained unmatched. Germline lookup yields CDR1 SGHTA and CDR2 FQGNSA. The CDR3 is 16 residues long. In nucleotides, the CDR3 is TGTGCCAGCAGCTTCCAGGGGGCGGGAACACCCTACGAGCAGTACTTC. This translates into CASSFQGAGTPYEQYF.

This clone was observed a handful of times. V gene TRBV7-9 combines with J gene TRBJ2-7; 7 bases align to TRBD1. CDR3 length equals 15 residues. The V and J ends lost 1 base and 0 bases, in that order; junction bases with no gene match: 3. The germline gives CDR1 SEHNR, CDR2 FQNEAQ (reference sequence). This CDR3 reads CASSLGWDSSYEQYF. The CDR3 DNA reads TGTGCCAGCAGCTTAGGTTGGGACAGCTCCTACGAGCAGTACTTC.

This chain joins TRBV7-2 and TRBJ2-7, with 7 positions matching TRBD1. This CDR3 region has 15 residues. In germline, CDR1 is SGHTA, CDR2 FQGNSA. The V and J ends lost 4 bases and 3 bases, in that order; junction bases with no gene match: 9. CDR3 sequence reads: CASSYRQGMGYEQYF. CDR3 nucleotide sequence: TGTGCCAGCAGCTACCGACAGGGCATGGGCTACGAGCAGTACTTC.

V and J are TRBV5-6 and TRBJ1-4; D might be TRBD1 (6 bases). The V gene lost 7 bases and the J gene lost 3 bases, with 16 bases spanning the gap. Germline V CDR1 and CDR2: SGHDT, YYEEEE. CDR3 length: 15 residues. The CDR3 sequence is CASSRRGTANEKLFF. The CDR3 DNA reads TGTGCCAGCTCACGGAGGGGGACCGCTAATGAAAAACTGTTTTTT.

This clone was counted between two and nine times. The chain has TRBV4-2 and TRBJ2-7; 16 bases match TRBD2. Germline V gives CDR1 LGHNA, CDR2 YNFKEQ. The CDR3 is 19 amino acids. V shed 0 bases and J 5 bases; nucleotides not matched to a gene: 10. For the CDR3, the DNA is TGTGCCAGCAGCCAAGAGGACAGGGGACTAGCGGGAGGGTATAACGAGCAGTACTTC. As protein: CASSQEDRGLAGGYNEQYF.

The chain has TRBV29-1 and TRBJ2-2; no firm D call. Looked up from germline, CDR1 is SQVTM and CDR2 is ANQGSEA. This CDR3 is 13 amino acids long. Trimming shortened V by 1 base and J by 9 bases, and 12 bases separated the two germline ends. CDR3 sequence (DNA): TGCAGCGTTGAAGGTCGGCCGAAGCGGGAGCTGTTTTTT. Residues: CSVEGRPKRELFF.

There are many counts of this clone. The CDR3 protein is CASSLEGFYNEQFF. The CDR3 region has the DNA TGCGCCAGCAGCTTGGAGGGGTTCTACAATGAGCAGTTCTTC. This chain links TRBV5-1 with TRBJ2-1, with D possibly matching TRBD1 (5 bases). The CDR3 is made up of 14 amino acids. CDR1 SGHRS and CDR2 YFSETQ come from the germline V gene. Deletions cut 0 bases from V and 3 bases from J, with 7 bases between.